This T cell receptor (beta chain) was retrieved from a study of long-term antiretroviral therapy in people with HIV. At the level of the study: Collection of the earliest samples took place about a decade ahead of the 2015 immediate-ART recommendation.

Study-wide findings and caveats: The ART regimens used between the mid-2000s and the late 2010s may be less effective than current ones. Spans of CDR3 length were tighter for HIV repertoires than for controls.

The CDR3 totals 15 residues. Germline V lookup: CDR1 SGDLS, CDR2 YYNGEE. Trimming stripped 0 bases from V and 3 bases from J, with 12 bases between. Roughly 0.85-11 million cryopreserved PBMC were held in samples before DNA extraction. Turning to this clone: Its antigen remains unidentified.

At survey level, the immunoSEQ assay was run in its v3.0 version. Clones were read by immunoSEQ multiplex PCR, and TCRdb kept only the in-frame ones, dropping some. The data hold roughly 38,000 clones, with roughly four fifths observed a single time. This chain links TRBV9 with TRBJ2-5; perhaps TRBD2 as D (5 bases). This clonotype was obtained from a man aged 18 to 29 with HIV. The sequences come from unsorted PBMCs, collected 0.3 years after starting antiretroviral therapy. The CDR3 loop is CASSVDGRGEETQYF. As DNA, the CDR3 is TGTGCCAGCAGCGTAGATGGTCGGGGAGAAGAGACCCAGTACTTC. The variable domain in full, completed from reference TRBV9 and TRBJ2-5, reads DSGVTQTPKHLITATGQRVTLRCSPRSGDLSVYWYQQSLDQGLQFLIQYYNGEERAKGNILERFSAQQFPDLHSELNLSSLELGDSALYFCASSVDGRGEETQYFGPGTRLLVL.